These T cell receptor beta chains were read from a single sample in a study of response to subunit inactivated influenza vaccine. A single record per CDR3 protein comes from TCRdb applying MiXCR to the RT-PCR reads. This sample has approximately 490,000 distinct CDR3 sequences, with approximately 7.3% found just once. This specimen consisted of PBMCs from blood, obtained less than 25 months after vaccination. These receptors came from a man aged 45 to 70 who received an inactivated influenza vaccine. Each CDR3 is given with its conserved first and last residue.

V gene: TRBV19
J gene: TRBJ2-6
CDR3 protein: CASSMSGVTFSGANVLTF

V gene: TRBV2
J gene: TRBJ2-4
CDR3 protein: CASSEFERGIQYF

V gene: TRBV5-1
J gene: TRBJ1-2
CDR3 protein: CASSLVQGDRYGYTF

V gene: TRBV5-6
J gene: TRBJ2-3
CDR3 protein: CASSSILDQTDTQYF

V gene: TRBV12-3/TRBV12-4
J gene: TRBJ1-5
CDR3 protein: CASTVGQGLQPQHF

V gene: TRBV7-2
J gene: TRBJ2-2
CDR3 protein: CASSLEFGGELFF

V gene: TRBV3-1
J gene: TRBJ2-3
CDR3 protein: CASSQGASGSWTDTQYF

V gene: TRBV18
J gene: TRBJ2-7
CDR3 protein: CASSSGVHEQYF

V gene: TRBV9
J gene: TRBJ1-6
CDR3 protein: CASSATLRDSPLHF

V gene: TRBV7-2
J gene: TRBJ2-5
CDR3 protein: CASSGHIVETQYF

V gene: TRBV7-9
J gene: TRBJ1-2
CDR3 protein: CASSSSPSAGLYGYTF

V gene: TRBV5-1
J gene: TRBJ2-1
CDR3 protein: CASSLEGPYTDEQFF

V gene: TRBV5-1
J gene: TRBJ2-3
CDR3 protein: CASSFSGSSKETQYF

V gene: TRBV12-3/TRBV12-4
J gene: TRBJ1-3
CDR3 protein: CATQGSGNTIYF